This T cell receptor (beta chain) was profiled in a study of CXCR4 blockade with PD-1 therapy in pancreatic cancer. This CDR3 comprises 14 residues. Trimming removed 4 bases at V and 8 bases at J, with 14 bases between. Germline V CDR1 and CDR2: LNHDA, SQIVND (reference sequence). Generated by immunoSEQ multiplex PCR, the TCRdb table keeps only in-frame clones and is missing some. Of over a thousand clones listed, 38% are singletons. This clone was seen just once. The sample comprised tumor tissue. The J gene is TRBJ1-4, the V gene TRBV19; a possible D gene is TRBD1 (6 bases). This TCR was recovered from a human donor with pancreatic ductal adenocarcinoma. CDR3 in DNA: TGTGCCAGTAGTACGGGCAGGGGAGACGAAAAACTGTTTTTT. It codes for CASSTGRGDEKLFF.